Shown below are 8 T cell receptor beta chains from a single sample sequenced in a study of T cell repertoires in cytomegalovirus infection. Their antigen targets remain unknown. MiXCR, run by TCRdb on the reads, gives a single entry per CDR3 protein. The sample shows around 540,000 distinct CDR3 sequences, around a third of them seen only once. Here the sequenced sample was cultured PBMCs, taken from culture after CMV antigen stimulation. The receptors shown here come from a human donor in good health (CMV status not recorded). Some clones in this sample may be carry-over from other donors' samples.

This clonotype was recorded a few times. The chain is built from TRBV11-2 and TRBJ1-2; 8 bases are shared with TRBD1. The CDR3 totals 15 residues. Germline CDR1 and CDR2: SGHAT and FQNNGV. Trimming took 5 bases from V and 4 from J; bases not matched to a gene: 9. The CDR3 sequence: CASSRGQGAFYGYTF. CDR3 nucleotide sequence: TGTGCCAGCAGCCGGGGCCAGGGGGCTTTCTATGGCTACACCTTC.

This clonotype was seen a few times. The chain joins TRBV12-3 or TRBV12-4 to TRBJ2-1, with 7 nucleotides matching TRBD2. This CDR3 region has 16 residues. The J segment lost 5 bases and the V segment lost 0 bases, leaving 7 bases of the junction unmatched. The CDR3: CASSLALAGRDNEQFF. CDR3 nucleotide sequence: TGTGCCAGCAGTTTAGCGCTAGCAGGGAGGGACAATGAGCAGTTCTTC.

The chain combines TRBV7-8 with TRBJ1-3; D is undetermined. CDR1 and CDR2 from the germline V gene are SGHVS and FQNEAQ. The V gene lost 4 bases and the J gene lost 0 bases, with 13 bases spanning the gap. The length of the CDR3 is 16 residues. This chain's CDR3 is CASSSPSIFSGNTIYF. The DNA of the CDR3 is TGTGCCAGCAGCTCCCCTTCCATCTTCTCTGGAAACACCATATATTTT.

This clonotype was recorded once. This chain joins TRBV23-1 and TRBJ1-3; unclear D gene. TRBV23-1 is known as an ORF, though its function is uncertain. V was trimmed by 2 bases and J by 1 base, leaving 9 bases between them. The CDR3 extends over 15 amino acids. CDR3 region: CASSQGRRSGNTIYF. The CDR3 DNA reads as TGCGCCAGCAGTCAAGGACGGCGATCTGGAAACACCATATATTTT.

The chain is built from TRBV27 and TRBJ1-4, with D uncertain. Germline V CDR1 and CDR2: MNHEY, SMNVEV (reference sequence). The CDR3 has 13 residues. The V end was cut by 3 bases, the J end by 1 base, with 3 bases between. The chain's CDR3 is CASSFRTNEKLFF. Written as DNA, the CDR3 is TGTGCCAGCAGTTTCAGAACTAATGAAAAACTGTTTTTT.

This clonotype has a handful of counts. This chain joins TRBV7-3 and TRBJ2-3, with D possibly being TRBD1 (6 bases). Germline V gene sequence: CDR1 SGHTA, CDR2 FQGTGA. Trimming removed 1 base at V and 1 base at J, with 15 bases between. CDR3 length equals 17 residues. CDR3 nucleotides: TGTGCCAGCAGCTTAATACCCGACAGGCCCGGCACAGATACGCAGTATTTT. Translated, it gives CASSLIPDRPGTDTQYF.

A few counts support this clonotype. The gene calls are TRBV4-1 and TRBJ2-1, with D maybe TRBD2 (6 bases). CDR1 MGHRA and CDR2 YSYEKL come from the germline V gene. The V end was cut by 5 bases, the J end by 4 bases, with 15 bases between. This CDR3 has 15 amino acids. The CDR3 spells CASSVASGLYNEQFF. The CDR3 bases are TGCGCCAGCAGCGTCGCGAGCGGACTATACAATGAGCAGTTCTTC.

This clonotype occurred a few times. The chain uses TRBV7-9 and TRBJ2-5; D is undetermined. Trimming took off 3 bases at V and 2 bases at J, with 16 bases between the two ends. The CDR3 loop spans 16 amino acids. The germline gives CDR1 SEHNR, CDR2 FQNEAQ (reference sequence). The CDR3 is CASSFGWSALQETQYF. In DNA form, the CDR3 reads TGTGCCAGCAGCTTTGGTTGGTCAGCCTTACAAGAGACCCAGTACTTC.